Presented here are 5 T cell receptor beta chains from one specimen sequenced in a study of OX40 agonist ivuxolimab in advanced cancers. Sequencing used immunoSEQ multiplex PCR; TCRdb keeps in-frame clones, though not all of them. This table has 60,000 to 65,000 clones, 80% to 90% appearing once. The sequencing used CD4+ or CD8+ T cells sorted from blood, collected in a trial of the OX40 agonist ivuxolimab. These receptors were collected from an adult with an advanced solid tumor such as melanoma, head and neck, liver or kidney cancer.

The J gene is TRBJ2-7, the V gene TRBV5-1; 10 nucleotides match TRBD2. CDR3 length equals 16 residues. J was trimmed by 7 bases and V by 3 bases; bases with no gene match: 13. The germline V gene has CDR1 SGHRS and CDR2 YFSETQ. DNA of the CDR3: TGCGCCAGCAGCTCCGGAAGCGGGAGGGCCCAGGGGGAGCAGTACTTC. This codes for CASSSGSGRAQGEQYF.

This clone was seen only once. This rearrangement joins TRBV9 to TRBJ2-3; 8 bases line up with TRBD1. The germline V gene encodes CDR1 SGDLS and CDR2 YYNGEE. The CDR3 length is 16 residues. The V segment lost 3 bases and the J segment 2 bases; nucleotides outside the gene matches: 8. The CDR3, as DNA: TGTGCCAGCAGCGGCCCAGGCAGGGGGCCCACAGATACGCAGTATTTT. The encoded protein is CASSGPGRGPTDTQYF.

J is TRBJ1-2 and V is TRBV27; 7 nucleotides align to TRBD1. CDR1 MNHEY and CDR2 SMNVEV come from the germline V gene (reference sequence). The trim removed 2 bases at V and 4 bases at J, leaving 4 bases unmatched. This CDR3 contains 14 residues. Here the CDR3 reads CASSLTGDPYGYTF. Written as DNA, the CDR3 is TGTGCCAGCAGTTTAACAGGGGACCCCTATGGCTACACCTTC.

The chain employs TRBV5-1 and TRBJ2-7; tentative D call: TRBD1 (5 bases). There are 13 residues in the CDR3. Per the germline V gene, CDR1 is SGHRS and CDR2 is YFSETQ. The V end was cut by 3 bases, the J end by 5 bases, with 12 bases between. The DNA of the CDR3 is TGCGCCAGCAGCTGGGGAAAGACAGACGAGCAGTACTTC. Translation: CASSWGKTDEQYF.

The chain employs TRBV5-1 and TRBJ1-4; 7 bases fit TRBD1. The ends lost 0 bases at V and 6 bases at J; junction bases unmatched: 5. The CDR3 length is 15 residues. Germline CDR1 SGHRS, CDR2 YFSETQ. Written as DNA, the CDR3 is TGCGCCAGCAGCTTGGGACAGGGAGGAGATGAAAAACTGTTTTTT. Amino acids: CASSLGQGGDEKLFF.